The 20 T cell receptor beta chains in this list originate from one sample, sequenced in a study of blood T cells in healthy people across ages. It was with a sample-barcoded 5' primer and a J-beta primer mix that a second PCR of roughly 7 to 12 cycles was run. TCRdb ran MiXCR on the 5' RACE reads and lists one entry per CDR3 protein. The table records around 1,900,000 distinct CDR3 sequences, around 40% of them present only once. Sequencing used blood. The receptors originated from a human donor in good health.

V is TRBV29-1 and J is TRBJ1-2; D might be TRBD1 (5 bases). This CDR3 is built from 10 residues. From germline, CDR1 is SQVTM and CDR2 ANQGSEA. V lost 4 bases and J 9 bases, leaving 9 bases between the germline ends. CDR3 protein: CSVGGGSYTF. The CDR3 region has the DNA TGCAGCGTTGGTGGGGGAAGCTACACCTTC.

This clonotype was counted between two and nine times. The chain links TRBV20-1 to TRBJ1-5; D is possibly TRBD1 (5 bases). V lost 5 bases to trimming and J lost 6 bases, with 14 bases between them. CDR1 is DFQATT, CDR2 SNEGSKA, per germline (reference sequence). The CDR3 has 13 residues. The CDR3 spells CSAVNQGLQPQHF. CDR3 nucleotides: TGCAGTGCTGTCAACCAGGGTCTTCAGCCCCAGCATTTT.

This sequence joins TRBV11-2 and TRBJ1-2; D is unclear. CDR1 and CDR2 (germline): SGHAT, FQNNGV. The V and J ends lost 6 bases and 5 bases respectively, with 10 bases between them. This CDR3 is 12 amino acids long. CDR3 nucleotides: TGTGCCAGCAGTTTTGGGGAATATGGCTACACCTTC. Protein: CASSFGEYGYTF.

This clonotype has just a few counts. The rearrangement uses TRBV4-1 and TRBJ1-2, with a weak D call TRBD1 (6 bases). Per the germline V gene, CDR1 is MGHRA and CDR2 is YSYEKL. CDR3 length equals 14 residues. V was pared by 4 bases and J by 6 bases, with 15 bases between. CDR3 DNA sequence: TGCGCCAGCAGCCTCTCCGGGGGGCTCGATGGCTACACCTTC. Amino acids: CASSLSGGLDGYTF.

J is TRBJ2-7 and V is TRBV6-5, with D uncertain. Trimming left V 6 bases short and J 6 bases short, with 12 bases between. This CDR3 contains 12 residues. From germline, CDR1 is MNHEY and CDR2 SVGAGI. The CDR3 DNA reads TGTGCCAGCAGGCGTCCGGAGTCCGAGCAGTACTTC. Its translation: CASRRPESEQYF.

This clonotype has only a few counts. The chain uses TRBV28 and TRBJ2-7; 7 nucleotides line up with TRBD1. The CDR3 has 15 amino acids. CDR1 is MDHEN, CDR2 SYDVKM, per germline. Trimming at V came to 5 bases and at J to 4 bases, leaving 11 bases not matched to a gene. CDR3 nucleotide sequence: TGTGCCAGCAGTCTCGACCCGGGACAGCATTACGAGCAGTACTTC. Protein: CASSLDPGQHYEQYF.

The genes are TRBV7-2 and TRBJ2-3; a weak D match, TRBD2 (5 bases). V was clipped by 4 bases and J by 11 bases, with 16 bases between them. CDR1 SGHTA and CDR2 FQGNSA come from the germline V gene. The CDR3 covers 13 residues. DNA of the CDR3: TGTGCCAGCAGCTCAGAACTAGTCATTATGCAGTATTTT. Translating it yields CASSSELVIMQYF.

This clonotype was seen a handful of times. The gene calls are TRBV11-1 and TRBJ2-7, with D possibly matching TRBD1 (6 bases). This CDR3 spans 13 amino acids. Germline-derived CDR1 and CDR2 are SGHAT and FQDESV (reference sequence). With 5 bases removed from V and 3 bases from J, the gap between germline ends came to 11 bases. The CDR3 sequence is CASSRTDYYEQYF. The CDR3 bases are TGTGCCAGCAGCCGGACAGACTACTACGAGCAGTACTTC.

This chain links TRBV5-5 with TRBJ2-6; D call uncertain. V gave up 5 bases and J gave up 0 bases, with 9 bases separating them. Germline values: CDR1 SGHKS, CDR2 YYEKEE (reference sequence). There are 15 residues in the CDR3. This CDR3 is CASSLITSGANVLTF. CDR3 in DNA: TGTGCCAGCAGTTTAATTACCTCTGGGGCCAACGTCCTGACTTTC.

This clonotype was counted only a few times. The rearrangement uses TRBV18 and TRBJ1-2; the D gene is possibly TRBD1 (6 bases). Trimming removed 6 bases from V and 3 bases from J, with 14 bases in between. In germline, CDR1 is KGHSH, CDR2 LQKENI. The CDR3 length is 14 residues. CDR3 amino acids: CASSPAGGHYGYTF. The CDR3 DNA follows: TGTGCCAGCTCCCCCGCCGGGGGCCACTATGGCTACACCTTC. The whole variable domain, remainder taken from reference TRBV18 and TRBJ1-2, is NAGVMQNPRHLVRRRGQEARLRCSPMKGHSHVYWYRQLPEEGLKFMVYLQKENIIDESGMPKERFSAEFPKEGPSILRIQQVVRGDSAAYFCASSPAGGHYGYTFGSGTRLTVV.

The chain uses TRBV7-8 and TRBJ2-1, with 11 bases matching TRBD2. V shed 3 bases and J 4 bases; nucleotides not matched to a gene: 5. The germline CDR1 and CDR2 sequences are SGHVS and FQNEAQ. This CDR3 is built from 16 residues. The CDR3 protein is CASSFIAGGAYNEQFF. The CDR3 bases are TGTGCCAGCAGCTTTATAGCGGGGGGGGCGTACAATGAGCAGTTCTTC.

The V call is TRBV4-1, the J call TRBJ2-3; the match to TRBD2 covers 7 bases. Germline CDR1 MGHRA, CDR2 YSYEKL. The trim removed 0 bases at V and 2 bases at J, leaving 8 bases unmatched. CDR3 size: 17 residues. The CDR3 sequence: CASSQELWRGNTDTQYF. CDR3 bases: TGCGCCAGCAGCCAAGAGCTGTGGCGGGGGAACACAGATACGCAGTATTTT.

CDR3 sequence reads: CATSAQGWSSYEQYF. The DNA for the CDR3 is TGTGCCACGTCAGCCCAGGGATGGAGCTCCTACGAGCAGTACTTC. J is TRBJ2-7 and V is TRBV7-2; maybe TRBD1 (5 bases). V shed 10 bases and J shed 0 bases, with 19 bases lying between them. This CDR3 has 15 amino acids. CDR1 and CDR2 (germline): SGHTA, FQGNSA. Combining the CDR3 with reference TRBV7-2 and TRBJ2-7 gives the whole variable domain GAGVSQSPSNKVTEKGKDVELRCDPISGHTALYWYRQSLGQGLEFLIYFQGNSAPDKSGLPSDRFSAERTGGSVSTLTIQRTQQEDSAVYLCATSAQGWSSYEQYFGPGTRLTVT.

This clonotype was recorded many times. The CDR3 region is CAISEPGRTYEQYF. The CDR3 region has the DNA TGTGCCATCAGTGAACCGGGGAGAACCTACGAGCAGTACTTC. J is TRBJ2-7 and V is TRBV10-3; possibly TRBD2 for D (5 bases). Germline loops: CDR1 ENHRY, CDR2 SYGVKD. Trimming shortened V by 3 bases and J by 2 bases, and 11 bases separated the two germline ends. This CDR3 spans 14 amino acids.

The chain is built from TRBV27 and TRBJ1-5; maybe TRBD1 (5 bases). Trimming stripped 6 bases from V and 2 bases from J, with 11 bases between. The CDR3 runs 14 residues. Germline CDR1 and CDR2: MNHEY and SMNVEV (reference sequence). Here the CDR3 DNA reads TGTGCCAGCAGACTAGGGGCGGGCAATCAGCCCCAGCATTTT. It is translated as CASRLGAGNQPQHF.

The chain employs TRBV11-2 and TRBJ2-5; 8 bases are a match to TRBD2. The germline V gene has CDR1 SGHAT and CDR2 FQNNGV. The V segment lost 5 bases and the J segment 1 base; nucleotides outside the gene matches: 12. The CDR3 is 17 amino acids. The CDR3 loop reads CASSPNLAGGGQETQYF. CDR3 nucleotides: TGTGCCAGCAGCCCTAATCTGGCGGGGGGTGGCCAAGAGACCCAGTACTTC.

The chain combines TRBV7-2 with TRBJ2-7, with D hard to call. The germline V gene has CDR1 SGHTA and CDR2 FQGNSA. Trimming removed 2 bases from V and 0 bases from J, with 8 bases in between. The length of the CDR3 is 14 residues. The CDR3 DNA reads as TGTGCCAGCAGCTTATATACAAGCTCCTACGAGCAGTACTTC. It encodes CASSLYTSSYEQYF.

This clonotype showed up many times. The chain recombines TRBV28 with TRBJ2-7; D is uncertain. Trimming removed 5 bases from V and 0 bases from J, with 5 bases in between. There are 12 residues in the CDR3. CDR1 and CDR2 from the germline V gene are MDHEN and SYDVKM. The CDR3 sequence is CASSPISYEQYF. CDR3 in DNA: TGTGCCAGCAGTCCTATCTCCTACGAGCAGTACTTC.

This chain joins TRBV13 and TRBJ1-2; a possible D gene is TRBD1 (6 bases). The CDR3 runs 15 residues. Trimming shortened V by 5 bases and J by 6 bases, and 19 bases separated the two germline ends. Germline V CDR1 and CDR2: PRHDT, FYEKMQ (reference sequence). The CDR3 DNA is TGTGCCAGCAGCATCCCATCACAGGGTATCAATGGCTACACCTTC. Protein sequence: CASSIPSQGINGYTF.

The chain links TRBV9 to TRBJ2-3; 8 nucleotides match TRBD2. The CDR3 extends over 15 amino acids. Germline V lookup: CDR1 SGDLS, CDR2 YYNGEE. The V gene end was trimmed by 6 bases and the J gene end by 1 base; junction bases not matched to a gene: 7. The CDR3 region has the DNA TGTGCCAGCACTATAGACGGGAGGGGCACAGATACGCAGTATTTT. This codes for CASTIDGRGTDTQYF.